This T cell receptor beta chain was obtained from a study of blood T cell repertoires in COVID-19. TCRdb's table, derived via immunoSEQ multiplex PCR, lists solely in-frame clones and lacks some. The table has a few hundred thousand clones, under 90% seen once; the top ten hold about 3.3%. Germline V gives CDR1 SGHAT, CDR2 FQDESV (reference sequence). Trimming left V 0 bases short and J 3 bases short, with 7 bases between. This CDR3 has 14 residues. Membership in each cohort depended on participant-reported clinical history. This clone was counted ten times or more. The chain is built from TRBV11-1 and TRBJ2-3; the D gene is possibly TRBD1 (5 bases). The material sequenced was PBMCs or T cells enriched from blood (not recorded which). This TCR derives from a woman aged 55-69 years who had recovered from COVID-19. The CDR3 protein is CASSLAPGTDTQYF. The DNA for the CDR3 is TGTGCCAGCAGCTTAGCCCCAGGGACAGATACGCAGTATTTT.